A single sample is the source of the 14 T cell receptor beta chains below, sequenced in a study of T cell changes during pregnancy in multiple sclerosis. The data were produced by immunoSEQ multiplex PCR, yet TCRdb's version contains in-frame clones alone and is incomplete. The table shows more than 55,000 clones, with 75% to 95% occurring only once. Source: peripheral blood, taken in the first trimester of pregnancy. The receptor source for this set is a female donor in good health, enrolled as a control in a pregnancy study.

The chain links TRBV5-1 to TRBJ2-1; D might be TRBD2 (5 bases). Germline V gene sequence: CDR1 SGHRS, CDR2 YFSETQ. Trimming removed 5 bases from V and 3 bases from J, with 24 bases in between. The CDR3 length is 18 residues. CDR3: CASSRTGSPLFDYNEQFF. The CDR3 DNA reads TGCGCCAGCAGTAGAACGGGATCGCCATTGTTCGACTACAATGAGCAGTTCTTC.

The rearrangement joins TRBV5-6 to TRBJ1-2, with D perhaps matching TRBD1 (6 bases). In germline, CDR1 is SGHDT, CDR2 YYEEEE. The ends were cut back, 4 bases at V and 8 bases at J, with 12 bases in the middle. This CDR3 is 12 amino acids long. The CDR3 reads CASSAGVSGYTF. DNA for the CDR3: TGTGCCAGCAGCGCAGGGGTTAGCGGCTACACCTTC. Full variable domain (missing parts from reference TRBV5-6 and TRBJ1-2): DAGVTQSPTHLIKTRGQQVTLRCSPKSGHDTVSWYQQALGQGPQFIFQYYEEEERQRGNFPDRFSGHQFPNYSSELNVNALLLGDSALYLCASSAGVSGYTFGSGTRLTVV.

J is TRBJ2-2 and V is TRBV25-1, with D perhaps matching TRBD1 (5 bases). Per germline, CDR1 MGHDK and CDR2 SYGVNS. Trimming stripped 7 bases from V and 4 bases from J, with 7 bases between. The CDR3 runs to 12 residues. CDR3: CASTGLTGELFF. CDR3 DNA: TGTGCCAGCACAGGGCTCACCGGGGAGCTGTTTTTT.

V usage is TRBV19 and J usage is TRBJ1-1, with TRBD1 identical over 8 bases. The CDR3 is 13 residues long. Germline CDR1 is LNHDA and CDR2 is SQIVND (reference sequence). Germline trimming cut 3 bases from V and 6 bases from J; bases unmatched to any gene: 3. CDR3 DNA: TGTGCCAGTAGTATCCAGGGGGCCTCTGAAGCTTTCTTT. Translating gives CASSIQGASEAFF.

V is TRBV7-3 and J is TRBJ2-1; 10 nucleotides match TRBD2. The CDR3 length is 15 residues. The V gene's germline CDR1 is SGHTA and CDR2 FQGTGA. The junction had 3 bases not matched to a gene; V was cut back by 3 bases and J by 4 bases. The CDR3 sequence: CASSLSGGGYNEQFF. The CDR3 DNA is TGTGCCAGCAGCTTGAGCGGGGGGGGATACAATGAGCAGTTCTTC.

CDR3 residues: CASSQGRGLRETQYF. The DNA for the CDR3 is TGCGCCAGCAGTCAGGGCAGGGGGCTCCGTGAGACCCAGTACTTC. The chain recombines TRBV5-1 with TRBJ2-5; TRBD1 matches at 8 bases. This CDR3 spans 15 amino acids. CDR1 is SGHRS, CDR2 YFSETQ, per germline. V lost 5 bases, J lost 5 bases, and 11 bases stayed unmatched.

J is TRBJ2-2 and V is TRBV27; a possible D gene is TRBD1 (6 bases). From germline, CDR1 is MNHEY and CDR2 SMNVEV (reference sequence). Trimming took off 3 bases at V and 4 bases at J, with 9 bases between the two ends. This CDR3 is 14 amino acids long. CDR3 residues: CASSLRGSTGELFF. The CDR3 DNA follows: TGTGCCAGCAGTTTGAGGGGGTCCACCGGGGAGCTGTTTTTT.

V gene TRBV5-1 combines with J gene TRBJ2-3; no definite D call. Trimming removed 1 base from V and 2 bases from J, with 5 bases in between. This CDR3 spans 13 amino acids. Germline CDR1 SGHRS, CDR2 YFSETQ. CDR3 in DNA: TGCGCCAGCAGCTTGCTCCTCACAGATACGCAGTATTTT. It specifies CASSLLLTDTQYF. Together with reference TRBV5-1 and TRBJ2-3, the CDR3 gives the full variable domain: KAGVTQTPRYLIKTRGQQVTLSCSPISGHRSVSWYQQTPGQGLQFLFEYFSETQRNKGNFPGRFSGRQFSNSRSEMNVSTLELGDSALYLCASSLLLTDTQYFGPGTRLTVL.

This chain joins TRBV9 and TRBJ2-3; D is uncertain. CDR1 and CDR2 from the germline V gene are SGDLS and YYNGEE. V lost 0 bases and J 3 bases, leaving 11 bases between the germline ends. CDR3 length: 15 residues. The CDR3 DNA sequence: TGTGCCAGCAGCGTAGCTAGGCTAGGTACAGATACGCAGTATTTT. Translation gives CASSVARLGTDTQYF.

The chain combines TRBV27 with TRBJ1-1; the match to TRBD1 covers 10 bases. CDR1 and CDR2 (germline): MNHEY, SMNVEV (reference sequence). The CDR3 loop spans 14 amino acids. Trimming removed 4 bases from V and 10 bases from J; junction bases left unmatched: 9. Here the CDR3 DNA reads TGTGCCAGCAGTTATCCGGGACAGGGGCGGCCAGCTTTCTTT. This codes for CASSYPGQGRPAFF.

The J gene is TRBJ2-7, the V gene TRBV6-6; tentative D call: TRBD2 (6 bases). V was pared by 5 bases and J by 1 base, with 12 bases between. CDR1 MNHNY and CDR2 SVGAGI come from the germline V gene (reference sequence). The CDR3 is 14 residues long. In nucleotides, the CDR3 is TGTGCCAGCAGTGCCATAGCGGATTCCTACGAGCAGTACTTC. This translates into CASSAIADSYEQYF.

This clone was recorded a few times. The rearrangement uses TRBV4-1 and TRBJ1-1, with D tentatively TRBD1 (5 bases). Trimming left V 4 bases short and J 0 bases short, with 9 bases between. This CDR3 is built from 14 residues. The V gene's germline CDR1 is MGHRA and CDR2 YSYEKL. The chain's CDR3 is CASSPGLVNTEAFF. CDR3 in DNA: TGCGCCAGCAGCCCGGGACTTGTGAACACTGAAGCTTTCTTT.

A few counts support this clone. The genes are TRBV5-1 and TRBJ2-1; 9 bases fit TRBD1. This CDR3 is built from 15 residues. CDR1 and CDR2 from the germline V gene are SGHRS and YFSETQ. V trimming: 4 bases; J trimming: 5 bases; junction bases outside the gene matches: 7. In nucleotides, the CDR3 is TGCGCCAGCAGCGTTACAGGGGGCAGCAACAATGAGCAGTTCTTC. It yields the protein CASSVTGGSNNEQFF.

The CDR3 is CASSLKGDLEQFF. Written as DNA, the CDR3 is TGTGCCAGCAGTTTAAAGGGGGATCTTGAGCAGTTCTTC. The chain is built from TRBV27 and TRBJ2-1, with D tentatively TRBD1 (6 bases). CDR3 size: 13 residues. CDR1 MNHEY and CDR2 SMNVEV come from the germline V gene (reference sequence). The V end lost 2 bases, the J end lost 9 bases, and 11 bases lay between the germline ends.